Below, one T cell receptor (beta chain) is given with its context. The target antigen is unknown. The CDR3 length is 15 residues. Germline CDR1 is LNHDA and CDR2 is SQIVND (reference sequence). Germline trimming cut 9 bases from V and 1 base from J; bases unmatched to any gene: 5. The sample comes from a study of T cells in localized non-small cell lung cancer. Overall study results and limits: A median of around 52 clones ranked among the top 100 in tumor appeared in adjacent lung.

The method was immunoSEQ multiplex PCR; TCRdb's version includes in-frame clones alone and lacks a portion of them. The sample consists of 55,000 or so clones, around 81% of them appearing once. This sample comprised PBMCs, obtained before any cancer treatment. V usage is TRBV19 and J usage is TRBJ2-2; the match to TRBD2 covers 10 bases. This TCR derives from a woman aged 40-69 years with stage II lung adenocarcinoma. CDR3 region: CASSSSGGNTGELFF. The CDR3 DNA reads TGTGCCAGCTCCTCTAGCGGGGGGAACACCGGGGAGCTGTTTTTT. Drawing the rest from reference TRBV19 and TRBJ2-2, the complete variable domain is DGGITQSPKYLFRKEGQNVTLSCEQNLNHDAMYWYRQDPGQGLRLIYYSQIVNDFQKGDIAEGYSVSREKKESFPLTVTSAQKNPTAFYLCASSSSGGNTGELFFGEGSRLTVL.